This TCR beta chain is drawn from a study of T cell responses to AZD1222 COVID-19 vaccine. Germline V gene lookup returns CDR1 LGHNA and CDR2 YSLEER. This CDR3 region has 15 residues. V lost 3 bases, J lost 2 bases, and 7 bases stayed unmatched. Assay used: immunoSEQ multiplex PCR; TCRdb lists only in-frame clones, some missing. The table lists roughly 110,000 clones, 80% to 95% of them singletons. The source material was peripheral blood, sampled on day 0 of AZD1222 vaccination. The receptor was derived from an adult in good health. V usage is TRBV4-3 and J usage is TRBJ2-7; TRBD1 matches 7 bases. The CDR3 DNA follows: TGCGCCAGCAGCCAGATTGACAGGGAGACCTACGAGCAGTACTTC. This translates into CASSQIDRETYEQYF.